This TCR beta chain was recorded in a study of beta chain features in type 1 diabetes. Concerning this clone: Its antigen is unidentified.

Notes on the study in general: A potential PCR bias toward shorter templates would be equal in patient and control samples. Significant though moderate, a shortening of TCRB CDR3s appeared in all four CD4+ subsets of Type 1 diabetes patients. Still unanswered here is whether HLA type influences TCRB rearrangement. A greater similarity of naive, central memory and Treg TCRB repertoires was seen among patients than among healthy donors. Type 1 diabetes patients had VDJ junctions that carried fewer insertions and more deletions.

Isolated RNA was reverse transcribed in full, so expressed TCRB transcripts were sequenced. Some clones are missing from TCRdb's copy, which holds only in-frame ones; the method was immunoSEQ multiplex PCR. There are hundreds of thousands of clones in the sample; roughly 12% occur only once, and 0.02% to 0.025% lies in the top ten. This CDR3 spans 14 amino acids. Germline loops: CDR1 SGHNT, CDR2 YENEEA. V lost 5 bases, J lost 14 bases, and 12 bases stayed unmatched. The genes are TRBV11-3 and TRBJ1-6; TRBD1 matches at 7 bases. The sequence was obtained from a man aged 18 to 30 with type 1 diabetes. The sample consisted of naive CD4+ T cells from blood. Written as DNA, the CDR3 is TGTGCCAGCAGCCGGACAGGAACCGTATCATCCCTCCACTTT. It yields the protein CASSRTGTVSSLHF.